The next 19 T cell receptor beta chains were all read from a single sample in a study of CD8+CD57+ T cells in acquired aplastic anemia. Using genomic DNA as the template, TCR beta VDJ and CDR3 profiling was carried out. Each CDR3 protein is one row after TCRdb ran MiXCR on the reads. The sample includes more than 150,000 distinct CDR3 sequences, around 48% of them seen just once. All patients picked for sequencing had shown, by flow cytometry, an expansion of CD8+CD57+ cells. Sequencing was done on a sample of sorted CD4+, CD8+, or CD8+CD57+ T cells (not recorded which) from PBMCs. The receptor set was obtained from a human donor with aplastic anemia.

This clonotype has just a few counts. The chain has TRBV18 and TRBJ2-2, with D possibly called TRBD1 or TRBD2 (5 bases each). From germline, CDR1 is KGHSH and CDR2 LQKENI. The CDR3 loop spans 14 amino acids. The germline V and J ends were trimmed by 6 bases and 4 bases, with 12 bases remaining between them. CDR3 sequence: CASSRGVITGELFF. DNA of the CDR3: TGTGCCAGCTCTCGGGGCGTGATCACCGGGGAGCTGTTTTTT.

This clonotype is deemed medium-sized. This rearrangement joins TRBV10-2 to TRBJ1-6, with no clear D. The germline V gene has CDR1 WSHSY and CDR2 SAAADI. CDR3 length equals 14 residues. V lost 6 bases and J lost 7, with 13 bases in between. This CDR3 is CASRPPDPNSPLHF. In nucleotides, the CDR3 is TGCGCCAGCAGACCCCCGGACCCAAATTCACCCCTCCACTTT.

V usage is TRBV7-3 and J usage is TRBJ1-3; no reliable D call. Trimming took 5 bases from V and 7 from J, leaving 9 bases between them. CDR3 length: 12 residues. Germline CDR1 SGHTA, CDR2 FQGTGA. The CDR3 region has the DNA TGTGCCAGCAGCGAAACTTTGAACACCATATATTTT. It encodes CASSETLNTIYF.

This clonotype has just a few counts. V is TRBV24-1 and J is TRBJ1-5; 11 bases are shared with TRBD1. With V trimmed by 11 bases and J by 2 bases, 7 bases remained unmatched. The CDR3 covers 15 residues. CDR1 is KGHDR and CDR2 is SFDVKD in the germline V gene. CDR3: CARTGGQWRNQPQHF. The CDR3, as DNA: TGTGCCAGGACAGGGGGCCAGTGGCGCAATCAGCCCCAGCATTTT.

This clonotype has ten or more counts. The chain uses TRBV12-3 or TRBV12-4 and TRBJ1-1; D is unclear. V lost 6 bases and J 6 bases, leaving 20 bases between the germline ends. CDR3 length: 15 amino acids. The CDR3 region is CASSPQPDPSSEAFF. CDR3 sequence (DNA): TGTGCCAGCAGCCCTCAACCCGATCCGAGCTCTGAAGCTTTCTTT.

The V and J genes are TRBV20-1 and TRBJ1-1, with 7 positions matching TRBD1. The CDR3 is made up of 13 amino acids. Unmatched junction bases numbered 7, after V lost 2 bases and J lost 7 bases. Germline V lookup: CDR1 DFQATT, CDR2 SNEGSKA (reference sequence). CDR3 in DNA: TGCAGTGCTAGATCCGGGACAGTAGATGAAGCTTTCTTT. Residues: CSARSGTVDEAFF.

The CDR3 nucleotides read TGCGCCAGCAGCCAAGGATCTACTAACTATGGCTACACCTTC. Translating it yields CASSQGSTNYGYTF. This chain links TRBV4-1 with TRBJ1-2; D is unclear. The CDR3 runs to 14 residues. Germline V gives CDR1 MGHRA, CDR2 YSYEKL. V was cut by 1 base and J by 0 bases, with 6 bases left in between.

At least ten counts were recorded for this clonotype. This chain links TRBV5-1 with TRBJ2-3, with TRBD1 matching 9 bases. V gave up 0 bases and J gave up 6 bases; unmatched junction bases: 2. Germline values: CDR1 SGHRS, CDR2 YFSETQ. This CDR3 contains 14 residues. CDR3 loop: CASSLGTGEDTQYF. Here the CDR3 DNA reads TGCGCCAGCAGCTTGGGGACAGGGGAGGATACGCAGTATTTT.

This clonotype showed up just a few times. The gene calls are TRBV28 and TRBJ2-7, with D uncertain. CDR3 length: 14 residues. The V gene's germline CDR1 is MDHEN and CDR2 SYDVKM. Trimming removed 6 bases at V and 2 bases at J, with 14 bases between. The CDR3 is CASSSAQPPYEQYF. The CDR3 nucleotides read TGTGCCAGCAGCTCTGCGCAGCCCCCCTACGAGCAGTACTTC.

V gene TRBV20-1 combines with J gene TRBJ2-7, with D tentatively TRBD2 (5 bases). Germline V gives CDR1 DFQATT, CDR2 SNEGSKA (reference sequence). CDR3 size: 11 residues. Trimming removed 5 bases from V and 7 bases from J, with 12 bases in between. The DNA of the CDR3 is TGCAGTGCTGGAGCGGACCGTGAGCAGTACTTC. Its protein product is CSAGADREQYF.

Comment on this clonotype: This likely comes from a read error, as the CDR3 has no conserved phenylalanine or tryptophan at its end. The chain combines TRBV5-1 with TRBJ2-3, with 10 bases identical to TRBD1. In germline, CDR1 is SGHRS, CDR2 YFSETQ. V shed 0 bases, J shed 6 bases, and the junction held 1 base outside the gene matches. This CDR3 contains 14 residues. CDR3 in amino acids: CASSLEDRGDTQYS. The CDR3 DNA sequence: TGCGCCAGCAGCTTGGAGGACAGGGGGGATACGCAGTATTCT.

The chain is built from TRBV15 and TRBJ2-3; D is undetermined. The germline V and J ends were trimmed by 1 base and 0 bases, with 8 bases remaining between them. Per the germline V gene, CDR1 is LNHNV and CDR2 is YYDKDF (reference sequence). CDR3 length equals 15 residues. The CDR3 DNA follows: TGTGCCACCAGCAGAGTAGTTACTAGCACAGATACGCAGTATTTT. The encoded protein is CATSRVVTSTDTQYF.

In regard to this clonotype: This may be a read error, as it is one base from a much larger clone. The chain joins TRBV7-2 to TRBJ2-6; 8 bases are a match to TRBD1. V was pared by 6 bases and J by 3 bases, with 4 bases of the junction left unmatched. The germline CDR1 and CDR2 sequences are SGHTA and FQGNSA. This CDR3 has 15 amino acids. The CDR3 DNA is TGTGCCAGCAGACCAGGGGGCTTTGGGGCCAACGTCCTGACTTTC. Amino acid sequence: CASRPGGFGANVLTF. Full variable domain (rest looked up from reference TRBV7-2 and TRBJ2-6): GAGVSQSPSNKVTEKGKDVELRCDPISGHTALYWYRQSLGQGLEFLIYFQGNSAPDKSGLPSDRFSAERTGGSVSTLTIQRTQQEDSAVYLCASRPGGFGANVLTFGAGSRLTVL.

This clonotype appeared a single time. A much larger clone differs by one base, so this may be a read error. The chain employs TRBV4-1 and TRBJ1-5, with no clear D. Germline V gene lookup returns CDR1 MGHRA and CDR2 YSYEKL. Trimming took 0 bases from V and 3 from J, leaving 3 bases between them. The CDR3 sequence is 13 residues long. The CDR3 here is CASSQDHNQPQHF. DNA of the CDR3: TGCGCCAGCAGCCAAGATCACAATCAGCCCCAGCATTTT.

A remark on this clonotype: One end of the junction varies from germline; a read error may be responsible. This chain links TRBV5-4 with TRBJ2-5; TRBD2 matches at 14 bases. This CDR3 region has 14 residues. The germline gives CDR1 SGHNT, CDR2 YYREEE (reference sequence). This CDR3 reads CASSPGLAGGPSSF. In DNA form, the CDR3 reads TGTGCCAGCAGCCCCGGACTAGCGGGGGGCCCCAGTTCATTC.

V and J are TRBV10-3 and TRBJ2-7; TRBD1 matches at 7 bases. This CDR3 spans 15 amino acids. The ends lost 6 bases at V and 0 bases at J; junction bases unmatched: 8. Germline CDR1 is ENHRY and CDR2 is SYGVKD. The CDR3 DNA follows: TGTGCCATCAGCCACTCCGGGACAGACTCCTACGAGCAGTACTTC. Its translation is CAISHSGTDSYEQYF.

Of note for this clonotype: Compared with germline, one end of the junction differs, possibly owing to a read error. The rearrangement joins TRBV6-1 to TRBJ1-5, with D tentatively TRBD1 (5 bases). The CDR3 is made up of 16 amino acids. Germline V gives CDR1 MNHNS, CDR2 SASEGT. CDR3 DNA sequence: TGCGCCAGCACTGAAGGGGCAGTGTATAGCAATCAGCCCCAGCATTTT. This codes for CASTEGAVYSNQPQHF.

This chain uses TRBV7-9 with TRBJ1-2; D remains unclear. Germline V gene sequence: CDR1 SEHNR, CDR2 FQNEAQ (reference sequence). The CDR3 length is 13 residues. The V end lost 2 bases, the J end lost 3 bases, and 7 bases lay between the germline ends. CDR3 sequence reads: CASSLIADYGYTF. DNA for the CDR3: TGTGCCAGCAGCTTAATTGCCGACTATGGCTACACCTTC.

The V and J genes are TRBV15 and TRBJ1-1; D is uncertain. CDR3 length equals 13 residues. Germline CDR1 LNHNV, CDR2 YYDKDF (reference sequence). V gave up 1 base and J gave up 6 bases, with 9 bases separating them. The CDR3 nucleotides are TGTGCCACCAGCAGAGTGGGAGGACCTGAAGCTTTCTTT. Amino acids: CATSRVGGPEAFF.